The rows below give T cell receptor beta chains drawn from one sample of a study of control samples from healthy donors and cancer patients. The method was immunoSEQ multiplex PCR; TCRdb's version includes in-frame clones alone and lacks a portion of them. Among 60,000 to 75,000 clones listed, roughly 85% were seen once. Sequenced sample: blood. The receptor set was obtained from a man aged 40-50 years in good health. Both conserved end residues are part of each CDR3. Each record gives: J gene, V gene, CDR3 protein.

>TRBJ2-7|TRBV27
CASRDMSSYEQYF
>TRBJ2-7|TRBV5-1
CASRISREQYF
>TRBJ2-2|TRBV4-3
CASSQEIPGGARGVGELFF
>TRBJ2-7|TRBV18
CASSPGQGVYEQYF
>TRBJ2-2|TRBV7-3
CASSSGGARLFF
>TRBJ2-4|TRBV12-3/TRBV12-4
CASSLKDIQYF
>TRBJ1-1|TRBV9
CASSVDRGRNTEAFF
>TRBJ1-4|TRBV27
CASIVTQGWDEKLFF
>TRBJ1-1|TRBV11-2
CASSPLQGEGTEAFF
>TRBJ2-1|TRBV3-1/TRBV3-2
CASSSLSSYNEQFF
>TRBJ1-6|TRBV6-5
CASSYSLTVPKAPLHF
>TRBJ2-2|TRBV4-3
CASSQSPRNTGELFF
>TRBJ2-7|TRBV10-3
CAIATGGPYEQYF
>TRBJ2-7|TRBV11-3
CASSLAGSPRDEQYF
>TRBJ1-1|TRBV19
CASGSGRFTEAFF
>TRBJ1-5|TRBV28
CASSRRLNQPQHF
>TRBJ2-2|TRBV11-3
CASSLDSAGHWGGELFF
>TRBJ1-2|TRBV27
CASRGPYGYTF
>TRBJ1-5|TRBV9
CASSPGTGRAQPQHF
>TRBJ1-2|TRBV30
CAWRFSYGYTF
>TRBJ2-3|TRBV25-1
CASTPPTESTDTQYF
>TRBJ2-7|TRBV4-1
CASGRTPSYEQYF
>TRBJ2-1|TRBV11-2
CASSPRGSGAYNEQFF
>TRBJ2-1|TRBV6-4
CASSDGGSYNEQFF
>TRBJ2-4|TRBV7-8
CASSLVGGATKNIQYF